The rows below give T cell receptor beta chains drawn from one sample of a study of CD8+ T cells in alopecia areata. TCRdb keeps only in-frame clones here, not all; method: immunoSEQ multiplex PCR. The sample holds roughly 130,000 clones, roughly 58% seen once. The sample in question was CD4+ T cells sorted from blood, obtained at week 0. The receptor set was obtained from a human donor with alopecia areata. Both conserved end residues are part of each CDR3. D genes are given only for firm matches. Clone size is shown for a subset of rows, as once, few, many or a class of expanded clone.

NA	TRBV7-2	NA	TRBJ2-3	TGTGCCAGCAGCTTATGGCTAGCTGGGGCTAGCACAGATACGCAGTATTTT	CASSLWLAGASTDTQYF
NA	TRBV11-2	NA	TRBJ2-1	TGTGCCAGCAGCTTAGAAGCGCGGTCACTACGCAATGAGCAGTTCTTC	CASSLEARSLRNEQFF
NA	TRBV14	NA	TRBJ1-1	TGTGCCAGCAGCCCTAAGGGGGGACTCCAGATGAACACTGAAGCTTTCTTT	CASSPKGGLQMNTEAFF
NA	TRBV29-1	TRBD1	TRBJ2-1	TGCAGCGGAGGACAGGGGATCTCCTACAATGAGCAGTTCTTC	CSGGQGISYNEQFF
NA	TRBV4-3	TRBD1	TRBJ2-1	TGCGCCAGCAGCCGACAGGGATCTTACAATGAGCAGTTCTTC	CASSRQGSYNEQFF
few	TRBV11-1	NA	TRBJ1-1	TGTGCCAGCAGCTTACAACACGGAGACACTGAAGCTTTCTTT	CASSLQHGDTEAFF
NA	TRBV7-2	NA	TRBJ1-1	TGTGCCAGCACCTTGCTAGTGAACACTGAAGCTTTCTTT	CASTLLVNTEAFF
once	TRBV4-3	NA	TRBJ1-1	TGCGCCAGCAGCCAAGATGGAGGGGCCGCTGAAGCTTTCTTT	CASSQDGGAAEAFF
NA	TRBV5-4	TRBD2	TRBJ2-1	TGTGCCAGCAGCTCTGGGGGGGGTTCGGTCTATGAGCAGTTCTTC	CASSSGGGSVYEQFF
NA	TRBV19	NA	TRBJ2-2	TGTGCCAGTAGTATTAGGGTTGCCGGGGAGCTGTTTTTT	CASSIRVAGELFF
NA	TRBV5-1	TRBD2	TRBJ2-7	TGCGCCAGCAGCTTGGGTCTTAGCGGGGGATACGAGCAGTACTTC	CASSLGLSGGYEQYF
NA	TRBV23-1	NA	TRBJ2-1	TGCGCCAGCAGTCAAAAACCTCCAGGCGCCGCTTGGGACGTCTGTAATGAGCAGTTCTTC	CASSQKPPGAAWDVCNEQFF
NA	TRBV28	TRBD1	TRBJ2-7	TGTGCCAGCAGTACAGGGGGCGGAACCAAATACGAGCAGTACTTC	CASSTGGGTKYEQYF
NA	TRBV29-1	TRBD1	TRBJ2-4	TGCAGCGTTGACTCCGCGAGACAGGGGAAAAACATTCAGTACTTC	CSVDSARQGKNIQYF
NA	TRBV30	NA	TRBJ2-5	TGTGCCTCGTCCACTCAGCAACAAGAGACCCAGTACTTC	CASSTQQQETQYF
few	TRBV13	NA	TRBJ1-3	TGTGCCAGCAGCTTAGGTGTTGAGGGACTAAACACCATATATTTT	CASSLGVEGLNTIYF
NA	TRBV5-1	TRBD2	TRBJ2-7	TGCGCCAGCAGCCAGCGGACTAGCGCCCTCCACGAGCAGTACTTC	CASSQRTSALHEQYF
NA	TRBV5-6	NA	TRBJ2-7	TGTGCCAGCAGCTCGCGGATTTGGGGCTACGAGCAGTACTTC	CASSSRIWGYEQYF
NA	TRBV2	TRBD1	TRBJ1-5	TGTGCCAGCAGTGGACTTGGGACAGGCCGCAATCAGCCCCAGCATTTT	CASSGLGTGRNQPQHF
few	TRBV10-3	NA	TRBJ1-4	TGTGCCATCAGTGAGCGCGGGGATACGGAAAAACTGTTTTTT	CAISERGDTEKLFF
NA	TRBV5-1	NA	TRBJ2-7	TGCGCCAGCAGGCCCACCGGGAACACCTACGAGCAGTACTTC	CASRPTGNTYEQYF
NA	TRBV7-9	NA	TRBJ2-1	TGTGCCAGCAGCTTGCAGGGTGAACTGGGTGAGCAGTTCTTC	CASSLQGELGEQFF
few	TRBV2	TRBD2	TRBJ2-4	TGTGCCAGCACCTGGCCTAGCGGGGGCCTAGCCAAAAACATTCAGTACTTC	CASTWPSGGLAKNIQYF
NA	TRBV11-2	TRBD2	TRBJ2-2	TGTGCCAGCACCTCAAGCGGGAGTCCCGGGGAGCTGTTTTTT	CASTSSGSPGELFF
NA	TRBV9	NA	TRBJ1-3	TGTGCCAGCAGCGGGGTGGCTGGAAACACCATATATTTT	CASSGVAGNTIYF
NA	TRBV5-1	TRBD1	TRBJ2-1	TGCGCCAGCAGCCCTGGGGACAGGGAGTCCAATGAGCAGTTCTTC	CASSPGDRESNEQFF
NA	TRBV5-1	NA	TRBJ1-1	TGCGCCAGCAGTTTGGCCGGGAGTGCCACTGAAGCTTTCTTT	CASSLAGSATEAFF
NA	TRBV4-2	TRBD1	TRBJ2-1	TGTGCCAGCAGCCAGAACGCGGGACAGGGCTACAATGAGCAGTTCTTC	CASSQNAGQGYNEQFF
NA	TRBV19	NA	TRBJ1-1	TGTGCCAGTAGTATAGCTCGGGGAGGTGTGAACACTGAAGCTTTCTTT	CASSIARGGVNTEAFF
NA	TRBV4-1	TRBD1	TRBJ2-7	TGCGCCAGCAGCCAAGATCTGGACAGGGGGCGGTCCCTTTACGAGCAGTACTTC	CASSQDLDRGRSLYEQYF
NA	TRBV4-3	TRBD1	TRBJ1-6	TGCGCCAGCAGCCGGGAGGGGGCGGGTAATTCACCCCTCCACTTT	CASSREGAGNSPLHF
NA	TRBV27	NA	TRBJ1-5	TGTGCCAGCAGCGAACAGGGCAATCAGCCCCAGCATTTT	CASSEQGNQPQHF
NA	TRBV14	TRBD1	TRBJ2-5	TGTGCCAGCAGCCGAGGGACAGGGAGACAAGAGACCCAGTACTTC	CASSRGTGRQETQYF
few	TRBV7-9	NA	TRBJ1-2	TGTGCCAGCAGCTCTAACAGGGCCCGCGGCTACACCTTC	CASSSNRARGYTF
NA	TRBV5-1	NA	TRBJ2-5	TGCGCCAGCAGCTTGGCCGATGAGACCCAGTACTTC	CASSLADETQYF
NA	TRBV19	NA	TRBJ2-2	TGTGCCAGTAGTCGCGCCGGGGCCCGCTCTAACACCGGGGAGCTGTTTTTT	CASSRAGARSNTGELFF
NA	TRBV27	TRBD1	TRBJ2-7	TGTGCCAGCAGTTCCCCGGGACAGGGGCCCTACGAGCAGTACTTC	CASSSPGQGPYEQYF
NA	TRBV19	NA	TRBJ2-7	TGTGCCAGTAGTCCCGGGGGTCACTACGAGCAGTACTTC	CASSPGGHYEQYF
NA	TRBV7-3	TRBD1	TRBJ1-2	TGTGCCAGCAGCCCGGACAGGGGGAACTATGGCTACACCTTC	CASSPDRGNYGYTF
NA	TRBV7-9	TRBD1	TRBJ2-5	TGTGCCAGCAGCACCGGGACAGGGGGCACCCAGTACTTC	CASSTGTGGTQYF
once	TRBV29-1	TRBD1	TRBJ2-4	TGCAGCGTTGGAGGGGGCGGTCGACTCCTAGCCAAAAACATTCAGTATTTC	CSVGGGGRLLAKNIQYF
once	TRBV30	NA	TRBJ1-4	TGTGCCTGGAGGACATCGGTCTTGGGAAAACTGTTTTTT	CAWRTSVLGKLFF
NA	TRBV5-1	NA	TRBJ2-7	TGCGCCAGCAGCGCGGACGGCGGGGCGGCTAGGGACGAGCAGTACTTC	CASSADGGAARDEQYF
NA	TRBV15	NA	TRBJ2-1	TGTGCCACCAGCAGATCAGAGGGCGGGAAGGTCTTC	CATSRSEGGKVF
NA	TRBV4-1	TRBD1	TRBJ2-1	TGCGCCAGCAGCCAAGCCTCGGGACAGGGGTTCAATGAGCAGTTCTTC	CASSQASGQGFNEQFF
few	TRBV4-3	NA	TRBJ2-2	TGCGCCAGCAGCCAAGGAAGGAGATTACACACCGGGGAGCTGTTTTTT	CASSQGRRLHTGELFF
NA	TRBV27	NA	TRBJ1-6	TGTGCCAGCAGCCCGGGACCCCGGGATTCACCCCTCCACTTT	CASSPGPRDSPLHF
NA	TRBV7-9	TRBD2	TRBJ2-3	TGTGCCAGCAGCTCTGGGAGCGGGAGGGCCGCAGATACGCAGTATTTT	CASSSGSGRAADTQYF
NA	TRBV10-3	NA	TRBJ2-3	TGTGCCATCAGTGAGGGCAGGTGGGATACGCAGTATTTT	CAISEGRWDTQYF
NA	TRBV5-6	TRBD2	TRBJ2-7	TGTGCCAGCAGCTTGGCCTTTCGGGGGGGACTATACGAGCAGTACTTC	CASSLAFRGGLYEQYF
NA	TRBV5-4	NA	TRBJ1-1	TGTGCCAGCAGCTTCGAAAGGAACACTGAAGCTTTCTTT	CASSFERNTEAFF
NA	TRBV10-3	NA	TRBJ2-7	TGTGCCATCAGCCTCGGGACGGAGGATTACGAGCAGTACTTC	CAISLGTEDYEQYF
few	TRBV19	TRBD1	TRBJ1-1	TGTGCCAGTAGAAGAATCAGGGGGACTGAAGCTTTCTTT	CASRRIRGTEAFF
NA	TRBV19	TRBD1	TRBJ1-5	TGTGCCAGTAGTGGGGGACAGGTTGGCAATCAGCCCCAGCATTTT	CASSGGQVGNQPQHF
NA	TRBV2	NA	TRBJ1-3	TGTGCCAGCAGGACAGGAGGCTCTGGAAACACCATATATTTT	CASRTGGSGNTIYF